A selection of T cell receptor beta chains follows, all from one sample in a study of CD4 T cells in relation to SARS-CoV-2 and coronaviruses. These receptors' antigens are unknown. TCRdb's table, derived via immunoSEQ multiplex PCR, lists solely in-frame clones and lacks some. The sample lists about 37,000 clones; roughly 85% were seen once. What was sequenced was naive CD4+ T cells from PBMCs, cultured in vitro. These TCRs come from an adult with COVID-19. CDR3s include the opening cysteine and the closing phenylalanine or tryptophan. The D gene is left open where the match is weak. A row's size may be missing; if present it is once, few, many or a size class.

>NA|TRBV2|TRBJ1-5|NA
CASSVDESMRPQHF
TGTGCCAGCAGTGTGGATGAATCGATGAGGCCCCAGCATTTT
>NA|TRBV4-1|TRBJ2-5|NA
CASSQVPTRGETQYF
TGCGCCAGCAGCCAAGTACCTACTAGAGGAGAGACCCAGTACTTC
>TRBD1|TRBV7-9|TRBJ1-5|once
CASSLGGQGNQPQHF
TGTGCCAGCAGCTTAGGTGGACAGGGGAATCAGCCCCAGCATTTT
>TRBD1|TRBV11-1|TRBJ1-1|NA
CASSKSRQGGTEAFF
TGTGCCAGCAGCAAGAGCAGACAGGGCGGCACTGAAGCTTTCTTT
>TRBD2|TRBV9|TRBJ2-3|NA
CASSSRAGGRDTQYF
TGTGCCAGCAGCTCCCGGGCGGGGGGGAGGGATACGCAGTATTTT
>NA|TRBV30|TRBJ2-1|NA
CAWSQRRNEQFF
TGTGCCTGGAGTCAGCGGCGAAATGAGCAGTTCTTC
>TRBD2|TRBV5-1|TRBJ2-5|NA
CASSLFRAGGTEETQYF
TGCGCCAGCAGCTTGTTCCGCGCGGGAGGGACAGAAGAGACCCAGTACTTC
>NA|TRBV18|TRBJ2-7|once
CASSPVPGKYEQYF
TGTGCCAGCTCACCAGTCCCAGGGAAGTACGAGCAGTACTTC
>TRBD2|TRBV5-1|TRBJ2-3|NA
CASSLGLADRTDTQYF
TGCGCCAGCAGCTTGGGGCTAGCGGATCGCACAGATACGCAGTATTTT
>TRBD2|TRBV6-2/TRBV6-3|TRBJ2-1|NA
CASSYSDPGLAAEQFF
TGTGCCAGCAGTTACTCAGATCCGGGACTAGCGGCAGAGCAGTTCTTC
>NA|TRBV7-9|TRBJ2-7|NA
CASSPAGGRYEQYF
TGTGCCAGCAGCCCAGCAGGCGGGCGCTACGAGCAGTACTTC